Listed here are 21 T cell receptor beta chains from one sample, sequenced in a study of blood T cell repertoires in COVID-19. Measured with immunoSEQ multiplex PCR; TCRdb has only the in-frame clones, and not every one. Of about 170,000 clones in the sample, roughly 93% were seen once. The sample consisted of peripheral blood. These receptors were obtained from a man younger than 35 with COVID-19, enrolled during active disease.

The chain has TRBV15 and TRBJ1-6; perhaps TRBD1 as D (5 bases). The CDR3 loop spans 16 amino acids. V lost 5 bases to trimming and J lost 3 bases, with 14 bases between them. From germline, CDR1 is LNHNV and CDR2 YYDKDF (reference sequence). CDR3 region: CATSLDSSIYNSPLHF. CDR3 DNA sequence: TGTGCCACCAGCTTAGACAGCAGCATCTATAATTCACCCCTCCACTTT. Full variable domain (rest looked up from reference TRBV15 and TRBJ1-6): DAMVIQNPRYQVTQFGKPVTLSCSQTLNHNVMYWYQQKSSQAPKLLFHYYDKDFNNEADTPDNFQSRRPNTSFCFLDIRSPGLGDTAMYLCATSLDSSIYNSPLHFGNGTRLTVT.

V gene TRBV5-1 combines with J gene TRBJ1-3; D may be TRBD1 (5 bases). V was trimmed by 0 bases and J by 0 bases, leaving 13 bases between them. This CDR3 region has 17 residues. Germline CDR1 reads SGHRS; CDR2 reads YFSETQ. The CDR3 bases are TGCGCCAGCAGCTTGGCCATGGGGCAGGCCTCTGGAAACACCATATATTTT. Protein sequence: CASSLAMGQASGNTIYF.

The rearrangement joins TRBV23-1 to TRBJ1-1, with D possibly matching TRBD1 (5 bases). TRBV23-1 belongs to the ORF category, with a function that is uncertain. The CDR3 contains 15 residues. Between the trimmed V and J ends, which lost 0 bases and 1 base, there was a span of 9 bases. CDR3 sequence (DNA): TGCGCCAGCAGTCAATCGATCAGGGCGAACACTGAAGCTTTCTTT. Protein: CASSQSIRANTEAFF.

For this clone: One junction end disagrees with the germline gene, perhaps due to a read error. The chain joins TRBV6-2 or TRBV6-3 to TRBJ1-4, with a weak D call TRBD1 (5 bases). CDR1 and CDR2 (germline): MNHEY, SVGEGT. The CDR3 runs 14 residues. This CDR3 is CASSYGSFRGKLLF. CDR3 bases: TGTGCCAGCAGTTACGGCAGTTTTAGGGGAAAGCTGCTTTTT.

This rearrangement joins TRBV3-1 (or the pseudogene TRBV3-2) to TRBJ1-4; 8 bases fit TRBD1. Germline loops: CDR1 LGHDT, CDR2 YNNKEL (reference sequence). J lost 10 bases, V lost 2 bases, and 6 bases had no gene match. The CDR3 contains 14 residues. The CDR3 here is CASSQPDREGKLFF. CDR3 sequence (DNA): TGTGCCAGCAGCCAACCGGACAGGGAAGGAAAACTGTTTTTT.

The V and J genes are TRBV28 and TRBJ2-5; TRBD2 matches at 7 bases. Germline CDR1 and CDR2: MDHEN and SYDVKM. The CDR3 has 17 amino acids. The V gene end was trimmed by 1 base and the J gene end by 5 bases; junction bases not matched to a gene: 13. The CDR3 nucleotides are TGTGCCAGCAGTTTATCCAGCCTGGGGAGGGCCTGGGAGACCCAGTACTTC. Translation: CASSLSSLGRAWETQYF. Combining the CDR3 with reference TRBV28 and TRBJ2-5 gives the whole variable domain DVKVTQSSRYLVKRTGEKVFLECVQDMDHENMFWYRQDPGLGLRLIYFSYDVKMKEKGDIPEGYSVSREKKERFSLILESASTNQTSMYLCASSLSSLGRAWETQYFGPGTRLLVL.

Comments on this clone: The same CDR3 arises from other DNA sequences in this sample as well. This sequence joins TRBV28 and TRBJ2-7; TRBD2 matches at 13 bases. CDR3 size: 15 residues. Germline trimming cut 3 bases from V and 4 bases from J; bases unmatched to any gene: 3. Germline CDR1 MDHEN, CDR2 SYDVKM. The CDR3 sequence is CASSLGLAGIYEQYF. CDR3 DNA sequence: TGTGCCAGCAGTTTGGGACTAGCGGGGATTTACGAGCAGTACTTC.

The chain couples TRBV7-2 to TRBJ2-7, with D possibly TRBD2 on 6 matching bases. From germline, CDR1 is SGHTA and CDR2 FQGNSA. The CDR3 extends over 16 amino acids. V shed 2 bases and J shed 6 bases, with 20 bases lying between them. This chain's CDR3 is CASSLRTSLGGGEQYF. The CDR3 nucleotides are TGTGCCAGCAGCTTACGCACTAGCCTAGGTGGTGGCGAGCAGTACTTC.

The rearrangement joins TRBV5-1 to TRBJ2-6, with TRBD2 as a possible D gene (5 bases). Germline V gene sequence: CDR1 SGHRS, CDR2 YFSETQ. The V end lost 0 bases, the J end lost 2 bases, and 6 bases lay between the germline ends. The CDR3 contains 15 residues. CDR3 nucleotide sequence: TGCGCCAGCAGCTTGGACGGGGCTGGGGCCAACGTCCTGACTTTC. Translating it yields CASSLDGAGANVLTF.

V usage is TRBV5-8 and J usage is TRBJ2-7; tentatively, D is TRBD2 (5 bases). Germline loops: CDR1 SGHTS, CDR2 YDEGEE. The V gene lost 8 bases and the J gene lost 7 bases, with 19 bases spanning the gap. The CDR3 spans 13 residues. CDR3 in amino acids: CASRRSGSREQYF. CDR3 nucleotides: TGTGCCAGTAGGCGAAGCGGCTCTAGGGAGCAGTACTTC.

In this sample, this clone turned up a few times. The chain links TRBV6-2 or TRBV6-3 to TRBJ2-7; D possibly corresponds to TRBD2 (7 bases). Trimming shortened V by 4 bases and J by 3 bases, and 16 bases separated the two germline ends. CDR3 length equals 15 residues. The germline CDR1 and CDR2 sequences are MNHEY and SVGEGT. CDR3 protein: CASSSGGGARYEQYF. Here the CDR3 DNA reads TGTGCCAGCAGTTCCGGAGGGGGGGCCCGCTACGAGCAGTACTTC.

The CDR3 nucleotides read TGTGCCAGCACCCCGGGGACAGAAAGCTTCAAACTGTTTTTT. Translating it yields CASTPGTESFKLFF. This chain connects TRBV6-6 to TRBJ1-4; 7 nucleotides agree with TRBD1. Germline-derived CDR1 and CDR2 are MNHNY and SVGAGI (reference sequence). CDR3 length: 14 amino acids. J gave up 11 bases and V 7 bases, and 13 bases lay outside the gene matches.

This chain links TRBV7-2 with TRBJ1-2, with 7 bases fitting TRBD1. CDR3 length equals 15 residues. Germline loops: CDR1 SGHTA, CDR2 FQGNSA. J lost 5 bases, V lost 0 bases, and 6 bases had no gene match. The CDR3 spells CASSLAKRQGYGYTF. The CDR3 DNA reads TGTGCCAGCAGCTTAGCTAAGCGACAGGGTTATGGCTACACCTTC.

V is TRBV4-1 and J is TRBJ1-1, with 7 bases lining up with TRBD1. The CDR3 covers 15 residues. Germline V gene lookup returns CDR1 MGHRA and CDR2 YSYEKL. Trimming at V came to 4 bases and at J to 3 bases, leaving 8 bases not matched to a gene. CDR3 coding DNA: TGCGCCAGCAGCCCAAGACAGGGAGAGGACACTGAAGCTTTCTTT. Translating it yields CASSPRQGEDTEAFF.

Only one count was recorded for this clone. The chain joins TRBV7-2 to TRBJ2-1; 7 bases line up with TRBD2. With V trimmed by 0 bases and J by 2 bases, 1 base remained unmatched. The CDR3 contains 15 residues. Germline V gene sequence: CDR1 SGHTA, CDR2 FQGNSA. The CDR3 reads CASSLAGLAYNEQFF. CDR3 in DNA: TGTGCCAGCAGCTTAGCCGGACTAGCCTACAATGAGCAGTTCTTC.

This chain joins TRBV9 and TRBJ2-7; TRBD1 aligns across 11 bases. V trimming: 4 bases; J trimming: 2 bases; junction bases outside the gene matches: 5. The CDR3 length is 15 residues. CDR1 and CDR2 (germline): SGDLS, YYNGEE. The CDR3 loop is CASSPPGQGAYEQYF. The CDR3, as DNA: TGTGCCAGCAGCCCCCCGGGACAGGGGGCCTACGAGCAGTACTTC.

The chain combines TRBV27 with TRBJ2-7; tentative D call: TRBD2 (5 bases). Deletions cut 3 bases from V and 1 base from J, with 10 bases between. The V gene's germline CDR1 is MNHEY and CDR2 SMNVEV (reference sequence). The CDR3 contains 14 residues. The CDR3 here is CASSFSLVSYEQYF. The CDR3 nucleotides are TGTGCCAGCAGTTTTTCACTAGTTTCCTACGAGCAGTACTTC.

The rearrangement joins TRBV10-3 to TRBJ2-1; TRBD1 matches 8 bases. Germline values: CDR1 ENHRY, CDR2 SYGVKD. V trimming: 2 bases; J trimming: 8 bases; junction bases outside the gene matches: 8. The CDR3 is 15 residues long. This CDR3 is CAISEGQGLGYEQFF. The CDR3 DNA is TGTGCCATCAGTGAGGGACAGGGCCTGGGGTATGAGCAGTTCTTC.

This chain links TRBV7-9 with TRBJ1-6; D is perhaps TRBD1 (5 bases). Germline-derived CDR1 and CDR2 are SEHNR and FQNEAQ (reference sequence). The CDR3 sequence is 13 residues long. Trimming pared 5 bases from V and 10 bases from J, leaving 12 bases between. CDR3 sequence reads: CASSPAGESPLHF. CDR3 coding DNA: TGTGCCAGCAGCCCGGCGGGGGAATCACCCCTCCACTTT. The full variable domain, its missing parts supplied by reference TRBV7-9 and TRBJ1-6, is DTGVSQNPRHKITKRGQNVTFRCDPISEHNRLYWYRQTLGQGPEFLTYFQNEAQLEKSRLLSDRFSAERPKGSFSTLEIQRTEQGDSAMYLCASSPAGESPLHFGNGTRLTVT.

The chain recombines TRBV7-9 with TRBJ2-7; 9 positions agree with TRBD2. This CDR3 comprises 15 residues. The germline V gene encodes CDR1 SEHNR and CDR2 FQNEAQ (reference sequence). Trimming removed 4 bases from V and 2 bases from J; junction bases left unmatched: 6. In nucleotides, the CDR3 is TGTGCCAGCAGCTGGGGACTAGCAATGACCTACGAGCAGTACTTC. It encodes CASSWGLAMTYEQYF.

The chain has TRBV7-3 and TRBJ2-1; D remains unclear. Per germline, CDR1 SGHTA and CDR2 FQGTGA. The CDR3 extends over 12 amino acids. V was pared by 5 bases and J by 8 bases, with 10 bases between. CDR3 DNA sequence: TGTGCCAGCAGCGCTCTGGGCGATGAGCAGTTCTTC. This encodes CASSALGDEQFF.